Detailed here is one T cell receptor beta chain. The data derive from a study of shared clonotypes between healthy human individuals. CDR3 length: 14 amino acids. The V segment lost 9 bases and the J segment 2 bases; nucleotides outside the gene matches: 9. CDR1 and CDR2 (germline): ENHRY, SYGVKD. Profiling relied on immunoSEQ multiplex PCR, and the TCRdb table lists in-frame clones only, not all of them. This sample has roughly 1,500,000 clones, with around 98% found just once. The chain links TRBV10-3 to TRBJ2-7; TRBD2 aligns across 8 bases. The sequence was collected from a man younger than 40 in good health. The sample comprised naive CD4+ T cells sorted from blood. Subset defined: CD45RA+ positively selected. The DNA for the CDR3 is TGTGCCATAACTAGCGGCACAGGGCCCTACGAGCAGTACTTC. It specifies CAITSGTGPYEQYF.